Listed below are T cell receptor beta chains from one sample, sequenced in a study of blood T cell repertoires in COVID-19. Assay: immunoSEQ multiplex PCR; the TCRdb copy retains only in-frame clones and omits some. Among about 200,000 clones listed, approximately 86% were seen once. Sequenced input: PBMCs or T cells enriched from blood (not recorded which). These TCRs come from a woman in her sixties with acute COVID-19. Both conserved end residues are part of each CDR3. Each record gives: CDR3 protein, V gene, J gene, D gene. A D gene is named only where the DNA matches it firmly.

cdr3_aa: CASSRTSGSVHEQFF
v_call: TRBV6-5
j_call: TRBJ2-1
d_call: TRBD2

cdr3_aa: CASSQDWGGSTDTQYF
v_call: TRBV3-1/TRBV3-2
j_call: TRBJ2-3
d_call: .

cdr3_aa: CASSWMLDISSGILYEQYF
v_call: TRBV5-1
j_call: TRBJ2-7
d_call: TRBD2

cdr3_aa: CASSELAGGPQTRTDTQYF
v_call: TRBV2
j_call: TRBJ2-3
d_call: TRBD2

cdr3_aa: CASSDIPSGRPHEQFF
v_call: TRBV5-1
j_call: TRBJ2-1
d_call: TRBD2

cdr3_aa: CASSFTGVDQPQHF
v_call: TRBV7-9
j_call: TRBJ1-5
d_call: .

cdr3_aa: CSASLSGRSGGGYTF
v_call: TRBV20-1
j_call: TRBJ1-2
d_call: .

cdr3_aa: CASSSRVPGTGYNEQFF
v_call: TRBV5-1
j_call: TRBJ2-1
d_call: TRBD1

cdr3_aa: CSARGGYGYTF
v_call: TRBV29-1
j_call: TRBJ1-2
d_call: .

cdr3_aa: CASSAQNEQFF
v_call: TRBV11-3
j_call: TRBJ2-1
d_call: .

cdr3_aa: CASSESRRGGPDTQYF
v_call: TRBV10-1
j_call: TRBJ2-3
d_call: TRBD2

cdr3_aa: CASSSKGAGGNTIYF
v_call: TRBV27
j_call: TRBJ1-3
d_call: TRBD1

cdr3_aa: CASSVSGIGDTQYF
v_call: TRBV7-2
j_call: TRBJ2-3
d_call: TRBD2

cdr3_aa: CASSPRRPGVSGELFF
v_call: TRBV18
j_call: TRBJ2-2
d_call: .

cdr3_aa: CASSFSGFVGTEAFF
v_call: TRBV27
j_call: TRBJ1-1
d_call: .

cdr3_aa: CASSIDVRLAAGQFF
v_call: TRBV19
j_call: TRBJ2-1
d_call: .

cdr3_aa: CASSLYGRGEAFF
v_call: TRBV27
j_call: TRBJ1-1
d_call: .

cdr3_aa: CASILDGVSYNEQFF
v_call: TRBV7-9
j_call: TRBJ2-1
d_call: .

cdr3_aa: CASSLILAGTDTQYF
v_call: TRBV5-4
j_call: TRBJ2-3
d_call: TRBD2

cdr3_aa: CASSQSYLRGVTDTQYF
v_call: TRBV3-1/TRBV3-2
j_call: TRBJ2-3
d_call: TRBD2

cdr3_aa: CASRNPGQENTEAFF
v_call: TRBV2
j_call: TRBJ1-1
d_call: TRBD1

cdr3_aa: CASSPRGAGEQFF
v_call: TRBV7-7
j_call: TRBJ2-1
d_call: .

cdr3_aa: CSVLRTGSTNEQFF
v_call: TRBV29-1
j_call: TRBJ2-1
d_call: TRBD1

cdr3_aa: CASSLVGLGWNTEAFF
v_call: TRBV5-1
j_call: TRBJ1-1
d_call: .

cdr3_aa: CASSEDREAFF
v_call: TRBV2
j_call: TRBJ1-1
d_call: .

cdr3_aa: CASSDPSLGGYGYTF
v_call: TRBV6-4
j_call: TRBJ1-2
d_call: .

cdr3_aa: CASSRDRDYYGYTF
v_call: TRBV6-5
j_call: TRBJ1-2
d_call: TRBD1

cdr3_aa: CASSYTDRGNSPLHF
v_call: TRBV6-5
j_call: TRBJ1-6
d_call: TRBD1

cdr3_aa: CASTQLAGNTIYF
v_call: TRBV12-3/TRBV12-4
j_call: TRBJ1-3
d_call: .

cdr3_aa: CASSSPPPRITSEIYEQYF
v_call: TRBV7-2
j_call: TRBJ2-7
d_call: TRBD2

cdr3_aa: CASSLGGGLNTEAFF
v_call: TRBV5-1
j_call: TRBJ1-1
d_call: .

cdr3_aa: CASSLALATTGELFF
v_call: TRBV5-1
j_call: TRBJ2-2
d_call: .

cdr3_aa: CASSNRQGSGNTIYF
v_call: TRBV2
j_call: TRBJ1-3
d_call: .

cdr3_aa: CASKAGKSKTDTQYF
v_call: TRBV10-1
j_call: TRBJ2-3
d_call: .

cdr3_aa: CATSRAGWGGNEKLFF
v_call: TRBV15
j_call: TRBJ1-4
d_call: .

cdr3_aa: CASSPRTSGGANDEQFF
v_call: TRBV4-3
j_call: TRBJ2-1
d_call: TRBD2

cdr3_aa: CASSLGIQAFF
v_call: TRBV5-6
j_call: TRBJ1-1
d_call: .

cdr3_aa: CASSLTASRGNTIYF
v_call: TRBV27
j_call: TRBJ1-3
d_call: .

cdr3_aa: CASSESEETQYF
v_call: TRBV19
j_call: TRBJ2-5
d_call: .

cdr3_aa: CASSLGLRSLDIQYF
v_call: TRBV11-3
j_call: TRBJ2-4
d_call: .

cdr3_aa: CASTLNRAPYEQYF
v_call: TRBV11-2
j_call: TRBJ2-7
d_call: .

cdr3_aa: CASSYSLSAGYTF
v_call: TRBV6-2/TRBV6-3
j_call: TRBJ1-2
d_call: .

cdr3_aa: CASRWGQGDGYTF
v_call: TRBV5-6
j_call: TRBJ1-2
d_call: TRBD1

cdr3_aa: CASSLVGSGGNNEQFF
v_call: TRBV7-2
j_call: TRBJ2-1
d_call: TRBD2

cdr3_aa: CASRRRGSGELFF
v_call: TRBV6-5
j_call: TRBJ2-2
d_call: .

cdr3_aa: CAWHGTGSSPLHF
v_call: TRBV30
j_call: TRBJ1-6
d_call: TRBD1

cdr3_aa: CAWFRATNEKLFF
v_call: TRBV30
j_call: TRBJ1-4
d_call: .

cdr3_aa: CASSLNGQGAQETQYF
v_call: TRBV7-2
j_call: TRBJ2-5
d_call: TRBD1

cdr3_aa: CASSRDRALYRYTF
v_call: TRBV5-6
j_call: TRBJ1-2
d_call: TRBD1

cdr3_aa: CASSSGGNYGYTF
v_call: TRBV27
j_call: TRBJ1-2
d_call: .